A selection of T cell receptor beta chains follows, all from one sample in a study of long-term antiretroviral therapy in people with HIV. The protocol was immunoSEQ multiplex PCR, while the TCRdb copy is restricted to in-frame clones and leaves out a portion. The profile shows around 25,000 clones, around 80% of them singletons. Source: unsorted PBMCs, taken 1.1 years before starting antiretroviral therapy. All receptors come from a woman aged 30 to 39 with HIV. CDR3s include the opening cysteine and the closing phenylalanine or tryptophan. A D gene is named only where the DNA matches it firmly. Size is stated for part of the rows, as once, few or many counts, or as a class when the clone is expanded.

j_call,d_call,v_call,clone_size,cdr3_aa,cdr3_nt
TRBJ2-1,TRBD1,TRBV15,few,CATRTGFSNEQFF,TGTGCCACCAGGACAGGGTTTAGCAATGAGCAGTTCTTC
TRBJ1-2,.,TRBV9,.,CASSEGQNYGYTF,TGTGCCAGCAGCGAAGGACAGAACTATGGCTACACCTTC
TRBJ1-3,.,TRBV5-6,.,CASSLGGLSSGNTIYF,TGTGCCAGCAGCTTGGGTGGACTCAGCTCTGGAAACACCATATATTTT
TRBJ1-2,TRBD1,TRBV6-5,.,CASSYSRTGGNGYTF,TGTGCCAGCAGTTACTCGAGAACAGGGGGTAATGGCTACACCTTC
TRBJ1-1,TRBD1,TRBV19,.,CAVQKQGVETEAFF,TGTGCCGTACAAAAGCAGGGGGTGGAAACTGAAGCTTTCTTT
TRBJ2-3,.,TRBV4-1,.,CASSPAGDNPQYF,TGCGCCAGCAGCCCCGCGGGGGACAACCCCCAGTATTTT
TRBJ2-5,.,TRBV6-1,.,CASSEAFGGPQETQYF,TGTGCCAGCAGTGAAGCGTTCGGGGGCCCCCAAGAGACCCAGTACTTC
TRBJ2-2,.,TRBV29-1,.,CSVEWGNLGSGELFF,TGCAGCGTTGAATGGGGGAACCTTGGTTCCGGGGAGCTGTTTTTT
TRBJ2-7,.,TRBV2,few,CASSESGQQYSYEQYF,TGTGCCAGCAGTGAATCAGGACAGCAGTACTCCTACGAGCAGTACTTC
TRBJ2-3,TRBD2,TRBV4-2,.,CASSQATSGGNTQYF,TGTGCCAGCAGCCAAGCTACTAGCGGGGGTAATACGCAGTATTTT
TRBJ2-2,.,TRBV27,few,CASCGTSPTGELFF,TGTGCCAGCTGCGGGACGTCGCCCACCGGGGAGCTGTTTTTT
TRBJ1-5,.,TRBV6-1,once,CASIGGPNQPQHF,TGTGCCAGCATCGGGGGACCCAATCAGCCCCAGCATTTT
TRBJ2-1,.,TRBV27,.,CASSSGALNNEQFF,TGTGCCAGCAGTTCGGGGGCGCTTAACAATGAGCAGTTCTTC
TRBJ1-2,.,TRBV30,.,CAWGTGSYGYTF,TGTGCCTGGGGGACCGGATCCTATGGCTACACCTTC
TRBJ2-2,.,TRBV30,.,CAWIKVNTGELFF,TGTGCCTGGATCAAAGTGAACACCGGGGAGCTGTTTTTT
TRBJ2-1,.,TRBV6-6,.,CASRPNRLVDEQFF,TGTGCCAGCAGGCCTAACAGACTAGTAGATGAGCAGTTCTTC
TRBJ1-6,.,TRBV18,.,CASSPPGGSSYNSPLHF,TGTGCCAGCTCACCACCGGGAGGGAGCTCCTATAATTCACCCCTCCACTTT
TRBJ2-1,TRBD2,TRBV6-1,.,CASSELRGGGVWNEQFF,TGTGCCAGCAGTGAGCTGCGGGGCGGGGGGGTTTGGAATGAGCAGTTCTTC
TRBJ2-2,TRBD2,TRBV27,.,CASSDSGVVTGELFF,TGTGCCAGCTCGGATAGCGGGGTGGTCACCGGGGAGCTGTTTTTT
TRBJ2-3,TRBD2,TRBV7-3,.,CASSLDRGGKTDTQYF,TGTGCCAGCAGCTTAGATCGCGGGGGGAAAACAGATACGCAGTATTTT
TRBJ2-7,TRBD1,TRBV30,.,CAWRPGQGRSYEQYF,TGTGCCTGGAGGCCCGGACAGGGGAGGTCCTACGAGCAGTACTTC
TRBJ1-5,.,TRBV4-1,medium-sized,CASSRTIGQPQHF,TGCGCCAGCAGCCGGACTATTGGTCAGCCCCAGCATTTT
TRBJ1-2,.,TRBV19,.,CASRSTVTLYGYTF,TGTGCCAGTAGATCAACAGTCACCCTCTATGGCTACACCTTC
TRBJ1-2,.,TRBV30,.,CAWSSERGGYTF,TGTGCCTGGAGTTCCGAAAGGGGTGGCTACACCTTC
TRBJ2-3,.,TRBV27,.,CASSPRPQRAQYF,TGTGCCAGCAGTCCCCGACCCCAGCGGGCGCAGTATTTT
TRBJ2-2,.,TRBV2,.,CASSGPRNTGELFF,TGTGCCAGCAGTGGGCCCAGGAACACCGGGGAGCTGTTTTTT
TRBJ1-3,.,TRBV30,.,CAWRRRGAGSGNTIYF,TGTGCCTGGAGACGCCGGGGGGCCGGCTCTGGAAACACCATATATTTT
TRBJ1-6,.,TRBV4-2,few,CASSQGTGESPLHF,TGTGCCAGCAGCCAGGGAACCGGGGAATCACCCCTCCACTTT
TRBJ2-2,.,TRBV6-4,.,CASSDAYKTNTGELFF,TGTGCCAGCAGTGACGCCTATAAAACGAACACCGGGGAGCTGTTTTTT
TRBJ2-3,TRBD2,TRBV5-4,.,CASSSVQSGGARTDTQYF,TGTGCCAGCAGCTCAGTTCAAAGCGGGGGGGCTAGGACAGATACGCAGTATTTT
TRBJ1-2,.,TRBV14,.,CASSQDRAYGYTF,TGTGCCAGCAGCCAAGATCGGGCCTATGGCTACACCTTC